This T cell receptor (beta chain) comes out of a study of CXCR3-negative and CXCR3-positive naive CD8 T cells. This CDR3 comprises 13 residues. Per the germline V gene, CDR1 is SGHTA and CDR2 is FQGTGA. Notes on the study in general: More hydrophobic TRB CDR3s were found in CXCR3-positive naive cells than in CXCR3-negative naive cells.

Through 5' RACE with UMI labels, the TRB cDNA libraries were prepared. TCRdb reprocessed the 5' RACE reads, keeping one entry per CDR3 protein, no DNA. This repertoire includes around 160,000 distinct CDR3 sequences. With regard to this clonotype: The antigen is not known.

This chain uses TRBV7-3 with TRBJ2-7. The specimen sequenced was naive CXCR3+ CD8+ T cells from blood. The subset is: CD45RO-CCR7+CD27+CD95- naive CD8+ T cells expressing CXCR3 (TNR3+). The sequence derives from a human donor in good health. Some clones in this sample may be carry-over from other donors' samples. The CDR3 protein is CASSLEQSYEQYF.